The 24 T cell receptor beta chains below were found in one sample sequenced in a study of T cells in Graves' hyperthyroidism and ophthalmopathy. RNA transcripts were the template for amplifying TCR beta CDR3 regions. HTBI primers were employed in a first-round RT-PCR of the TCR CDR3. Using its own MiXCR run on the multiplex PCR reads, TCRdb lists one record per CDR3 protein. This sample yields about 34,000 distinct CDR3 sequences, of which around 52% are seen a single time; under 30% belongs to the top ten. Sequencing was performed on blood. The receptors were gathered from a woman aged 40 to 50 with Graves' ophthalmopathy.

Regarding this clonotype: The junction departs from germline at one end; a sequencing error may be responsible. The gene calls are TRBV20-1 and TRBJ1-1; TRBD1 is a possible D gene (5 bases). Germline-derived CDR1 and CDR2 are DFQATT and SNEGSKA (reference sequence). The CDR3 runs 14 residues. The CDR3 here is CSAVRETRNTGAFF. The CDR3 DNA reads as TGCAGTGCTGTCAGGGAGACACGGAACACTGGAGCTTTCTTT.

This clonotype occurred a few times. The rearrangement joins TRBV18 to TRBJ2-7; D is perhaps TRBD1 (6 bases). The germline gives CDR1 KGHSH, CDR2 LQKENI. This CDR3 has 15 amino acids. Trimming took 6 bases from V and 3 from J, leaving 18 bases between them. The CDR3 spells CASSPRGDGVYEQYF. The DNA for the CDR3 is TGTGCCAGCTCGCCCAGGGGAGACGGGGTCTACGAGCAGTACTTC.

The chain has TRBV7-9 and TRBJ2-7, with TRBD2 matching over 10 bases. The V and J ends lost 7 bases and 5 bases, in that order; junction bases with no gene match: 8. This CDR3 has 14 amino acids. From germline, CDR1 is SEHNR and CDR2 FQNEAQ (reference sequence). The CDR3 DNA reads TGTGCCAGCATCCTCACTAGCGGGATCCACGAGCAGTACTTC. Translating it yields CASILTSGIHEQYF.

Regarding this clonotype: At one end, the junction sequence differs from germline, possibly due to a read error. The rearrangement uses TRBV12-3 or TRBV12-4 and TRBJ1-1, with D possibly matching TRBD1 (6 bases). There are 14 residues in the CDR3. CDR3 residues: CTSGFAGVNTEAFF. The CDR3 region has the DNA TGTACCAGCGGTTTCGCAGGGGTGAACACTGAAGCTTTCTTT.

The count of this clonotype is one. This rearrangement joins TRBV6-4 to TRBJ2-3; 7 bases are a match to TRBD2. From germline, CDR1 is MRHNA and CDR2 SNTAGT. This CDR3 region has 14 residues. After removal of 6 bases from V and 11 bases from J, the junction contained 14 bases not matched to a gene. CDR3 DNA sequence: TGTGCCAGCAGCGCTACTAGCGAGCTCCATGAGCAGTATTTT. This codes for CASSATSELHEQYF.

There are many counts of this clonotype. The V and J genes are TRBV11-2 and TRBJ2-2, with 8 positions matching TRBD1. V was clipped by 2 bases and J by 4 bases; unmatched bases: 3. The V gene's germline CDR1 is SGHAT and CDR2 FQNNGV. The CDR3 runs to 15 residues. The CDR3 spells CASSLQGAGTGELFF. For the CDR3, the DNA is TGTGCCAGCAGCTTACAGGGGGCCGGCACCGGGGAGCTGTTTTTT.

This clonotype was seen at least ten times. This sequence joins TRBV6-6 and TRBJ2-7; 12 positions match TRBD1. V lost 4 bases, J lost 4 bases, and 14 bases stayed unmatched. Germline CDR1 is MNHNY and CDR2 is SVGAGI (reference sequence). This CDR3 has 18 residues. The CDR3 sequence: CASSSEPGQGALAYEQYF. The CDR3 DNA follows: TGTGCCAGCAGTTCGGAACCGGGACAGGGGGCTCTTGCTTACGAGCAGTACTTC.

This clonotype appeared many times. The rearrangement uses TRBV19 and TRBJ2-1; TRBD2 might be the D (5 bases). Trimming cost V 5 bases and J 6 bases, with 17 bases left between them. CDR3 length: 15 amino acids. The V gene's germline CDR1 is LNHDA and CDR2 SQIVND (reference sequence). The CDR3 reads CASSPLAGIGNEQFF. As DNA, the CDR3 is TGTGCCAGTAGTCCCTTGGCCGGGATAGGCAATGAGCAGTTCTTC.

This clonotype occurred once. The chain is built from TRBV20-1 and TRBJ2-1; D may be TRBD1 (5 bases). Germline V gene sequence: CDR1 DFQATT, CDR2 SNEGSKA (reference sequence). V was pared by 3 bases and J by 5 bases, with 8 bases between. This CDR3 is 12 amino acids long. This chain's CDR3 is CSARPGNNEQFF. CDR3 DNA sequence: TGCAGTGCTAGGCCAGGGAACAATGAGCAGTTCTTC.

This clonotype has a handful of counts. Since a much larger clone is just one base distant, this may be a read error. The chain is built from TRBV5-6 and TRBJ2-3, with 7 nucleotides matching TRBD1. This CDR3 region has 16 residues. From germline, CDR1 is SGHDT and CDR2 YYEEEE. The CDR3 is CASSSETGVGTDMQYF. CDR3 nucleotides: TGTGCCAGCAGCTCTGAAACAGGGGTTGGCACAGATATGCAGTATTTT. Filled out from reference TRBV5-6 and TRBJ2-3, the complete variable domain reads DAGVTQSPTHLIKTRGQQVTLRCSPKSGHDTVSWYQQALGQGPQFIFQYYEEEERQRGNFPDRFSGHQFPNYSSELNVNALLLGDSALYLCASSSETGVGTDMQYFGPGTRLTVL.

V usage is TRBV20-1 and J usage is TRBJ1-1, with D hard to call. Germline V lookup: CDR1 DFQATT, CDR2 SNEGSKA (reference sequence). CDR3 length: 11 residues. CDR3 nucleotides: TGCAGGTGGGAGTTGAACACTGAAGCTTTCTTT. Protein sequence: CRWELNTEAFF.

The rearrangement uses TRBV20-1 and TRBJ1-1; D unresolved. Germline V CDR1 and CDR2: DFQATT, SNEGSKA (reference sequence). The V end was cut by 3 bases, the J end by 1 base, with 9 bases between. This CDR3 is 13 amino acids long. CDR3 in amino acids: CSASSDRNTEAFF. CDR3 bases: TGCAGTGCTAGTTCAGACCGGAACACTGAAGCTTTCTTT.

The chain has TRBV20-1 and TRBJ1-2; 8 bases are shared with TRBD1. Germline lookup yields CDR1 DFQATT and CDR2 SNEGSKA (reference sequence). CDR3 length: 14 residues. V shed 3 bases, J shed 6 bases, and the junction held 9 bases outside the gene matches. In DNA, the CDR3 is TGCAGTGCTAGGGATGTGGACAGGGTGCATGGCTACACCTTC. Protein product: CSARDVDRVHGYTF.

This clonotype was seen more than once but under ten times. The chain employs TRBV12-3 or TRBV12-4 and TRBJ2-2; D might be TRBD1 or TRBD2, each matching 6 bases. The CDR3 spans 14 residues. Trimming removed 3 bases at V and 5 bases at J, with 10 bases between. CDR3 bases: TGTGCCAGCAGTTTGGAGGGGGGTACCGGGGAGCTGTTTTTT. Translating it yields CASSLEGGTGELFF.

Notes on this clonotype: This CDR3 is missing its conserved last phenylalanine or tryptophan, likely due to a read error. The limits of the CDR3 on the DNA are not certain, so only TCRdb's listed CDR3 is given. V usage is TRBV9 and J usage is TRBJ1-6. Both ends counted, the CDR3 spans 8 residues. From germline, CDR1 is SGDLS and CDR2 YYNGEE. The CDR3 region is CASSRIQS.

For this clonotype: This is likely a read error, given that the CDR3 carries no conserved phenylalanine or tryptophan at its end. The V call is TRBV6-5, the J call TRBJ2-5; tentative D call: TRBD2 (6 bases). The germline V gene has CDR1 MNHEY and CDR2 SVGAGI. V was pared by 2 bases and J by 4 bases, with 14 bases between. The CDR3 consists of 15 residues. CDR3 DNA sequence: TGTGCCAGCAGTTACGCGTCCGGGACTCGAGAGACCCAGTACTGC. Protein: CASSYASGTRETQYC.

In this sample, this clonotype turned up a few times. V usage is TRBV6-2 or TRBV6-3 and J usage is TRBJ2-1; 12 bases are shared with TRBD2. With V trimmed by 8 bases and J by 9 bases, 8 bases remained unmatched. From germline, CDR1 is MNHEY and CDR2 SVGEGT. The CDR3 runs to 14 residues. This CDR3 reads CASGTSGRLSEQFF. DNA for the CDR3: TGTGCCAGCGGTACTAGCGGGAGGCTTAGTGAGCAGTTCTTC.

The V call is TRBV20-1, the J call TRBJ2-5; D not certain. Per the germline V gene, CDR1 is DFQATT and CDR2 is SNEGSKA (reference sequence). The CDR3 covers 11 residues. V was shortened by 3 bases and J by 9 bases, with 11 bases between the two germline ends. DNA for the CDR3: TGCAGTGCTAGGGTCGGGCAGCCCCAGTACTTC. Its translation is CSARVGQPQYF.

This chain connects TRBV6-6 to TRBJ2-2, with D perhaps TRBD2 (7 bases). Between the trimmed V and J ends, which lost 0 bases and 7 bases, there was a span of 9 bases. The CDR3 runs 14 residues. Germline CDR1 and CDR2: MNHNY and SVGAGI (reference sequence). The CDR3, as DNA: TGTGCCAGCAGTTACTCGGGGGGGCGCGGGGAGCTGTTTTTT. It is translated as CASSYSGGRGELFF.

V usage is TRBV19 and J usage is TRBJ1-5; D gene uncertain. Germline CDR1 LNHDA, CDR2 SQIVND (reference sequence). The length of the CDR3 is 17 residues. The V gene lost 4 bases and the J gene lost 0 bases, with 16 bases spanning the gap. The DNA of the CDR3 is TGTGCCAGTAGTAGTAGGGCCCAAGTCTATAGCAATCAGCCCCAGCATTTT. Translation gives CASSSRAQVYSNQPQHF.

On this clonotype itself: At one of its ends the junction is not consistent with the germline gene, which may arise from a read error. The genes are TRBV24-1 and TRBJ2-3, with a weak D call TRBD1 (5 bases). The CDR3 extends over 14 amino acids. Germline-derived CDR1 and CDR2 are KGHDR and SFDVKD. DNA for the CDR3: TGTGCCAGCAGTGACAGCTCTGGGGCAGATACGCAGTATTTT. The encoded protein is CASSDSSGADTQYF.

This clonotype was seen ten or more times. The chain uses TRBV10-1 and TRBJ1-1; D is perhaps TRBD1 (5 bases). The CDR3 covers 15 residues. CDR1 and CDR2 (germline): WNHNN, SYGVQD (reference sequence). V was shortened by 4 bases and J by 1 base, with 13 bases between the two germline ends. As DNA, the CDR3 is TGCGCCAGCAGTGGGGGGTCCGAGGGGAACACTGAAGCTTTCTTT. Translated: CASSGGSEGNTEAFF.

This clonotype was observed many times. V is TRBV28 and J is TRBJ2-7; weak D call: TRBD2 (5 bases). V was trimmed by 7 bases and J by 0 bases, leaving 16 bases between them. Germline V gives CDR1 MDHEN, CDR2 SYDVKM. CDR3 length equals 15 residues. CDR3 DNA: TGTGCCAGCACCGTTTTAGGACTTAGCTCCTACGAGCAGTACTTC. This codes for CASTVLGLSSYEQYF.

This clonotype was observed at least ten times. The chain carries TRBV20-1 and TRBJ2-7; 10 bases are shared with TRBD1. The V segment lost 6 bases and the J segment 0 bases; nucleotides outside the gene matches: 5. Germline values: CDR1 DFQATT, CDR2 SNEGSKA (reference sequence). This CDR3 is built from 14 residues. CDR3 amino acids: CSAEGQGFSYEQYF. As DNA, the CDR3 is TGCAGTGCCGAGGGACAGGGGTTCTCCTACGAGCAGTACTTC.